Each of the 2 T cell receptor beta chains below was sequenced from the same sample in a study of early T cells in non-severe SARS-CoV-2 infection. In TCRdb, the 5' RACE reads were re-called with MiXCR into one record per CDR3 protein. The repertoire holds 70,000 to 95,000 distinct CDR3 sequences, with about a sixth as singletons. The sequenced material came from whole blood. These receptors were taken from an adult who was a healthcare worker with PCR-confirmed SARS-CoV-2 infection or an uninfected control (not recorded which).

The genes are TRBV7-9 and TRBJ1-1; D call uncertain. The germline V and J ends were trimmed by 4 bases and 5 bases, with 8 bases remaining between them. In germline, CDR1 is SEHNR, CDR2 FQNEAQ (reference sequence). This CDR3 region has 12 residues. CDR3 protein: CASSYPQTEAFF. For the CDR3, the DNA is TGTGCCAGCAGCTATCCCCAGACTGAAGCTTTCTTT.

This clonotype was seen many times. The CDR3 loop reads CASSGWDTEAFF. In DNA form, the CDR3 reads TGTGCCAGCAGCGGATGGGACACTGAAGCTTTCTTT. The chain couples TRBV6-2 or TRBV6-3 to TRBJ1-1, with no clear D. Germline V lookup: CDR1 MNHEY, CDR2 SVGEGT. The V and J ends lost 6 bases and 3 bases respectively, with 8 bases between them. The CDR3 spans 12 residues.